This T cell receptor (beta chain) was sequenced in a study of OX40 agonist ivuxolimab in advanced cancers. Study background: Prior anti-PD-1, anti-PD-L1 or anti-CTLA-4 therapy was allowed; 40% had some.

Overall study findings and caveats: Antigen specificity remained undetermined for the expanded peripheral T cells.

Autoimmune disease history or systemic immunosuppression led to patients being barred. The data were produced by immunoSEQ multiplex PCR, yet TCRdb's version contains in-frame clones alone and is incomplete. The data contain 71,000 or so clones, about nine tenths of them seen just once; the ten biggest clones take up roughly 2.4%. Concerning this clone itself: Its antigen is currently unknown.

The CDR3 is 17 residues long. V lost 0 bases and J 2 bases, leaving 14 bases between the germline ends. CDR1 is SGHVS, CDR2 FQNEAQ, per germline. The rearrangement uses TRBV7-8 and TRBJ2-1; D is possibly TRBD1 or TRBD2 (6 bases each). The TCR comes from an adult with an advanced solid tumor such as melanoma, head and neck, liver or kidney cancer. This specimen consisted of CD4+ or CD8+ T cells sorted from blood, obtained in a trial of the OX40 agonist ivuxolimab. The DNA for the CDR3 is TGTGCCAGCAGCTTAGCGGGGGCTGGAGGGACCTACAATGAGCAGTTCTTC. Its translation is CASSLAGAGGTYNEQFF.